This TCR beta chain came from a study of T cells in Graves' hyperthyroidism and ophthalmopathy. The study, taken as a whole, reports: Most clonotypes that expanded in the thyroid above 0.001 also showed up in blood. Ophthalmopathy, which appeared later, was predicted by the model a median about 6.8 months before onset. A model of 13 V-J features distinguished ophthalmopathy from stable hyperthyroidism.

In this sample, this clonotype turned up a few times. Its antigen is currently unknown. Pregnant or lactating patients were excluded, as were those with uncontrolled infection or other autoimmune disease. RNA transcripts were the template for amplifying TCR beta CDR3 regions. HTBI primers were the set used in a first-round RT-PCR of the TCR CDR3. TCRdb reanalysed the multiplex PCR reads using MiXCR and keeps one entry per CDR3 protein. The sample has more than 550,000 distinct CDR3 sequences; roughly 17% are singletons. V trimming: 6 bases; J trimming: 16 bases; junction bases outside the gene matches: 15. The CDR3 is made up of 15 amino acids.

The gene calls are TRBV12-3 or TRBV12-4 and TRBJ1-4; 12 bases fit TRBD1. The sequencing input was blood. The sequence was collected from a man aged 45-65 years with Graves' hyperthyroidism. The CDR3 DNA follows: TGTGCCAGCAGCAACTGGGACAGGGGGCCCGGCGCAGGGTTTTTT. Translated: CASSNWDRGPGAGFF.